This T cell receptor (beta chain) was sequenced in a study of Graves' ophthalmopathy and Graves' hyperthyroidism. This clonotype was seen just once. Lactation, pregnancy, uncontrolled infections and other autoimmune diseases were all grounds for excluding patients. V gave up 4 bases and J gave up 5 bases; unmatched junction bases: 5. The CDR3 consists of 16 residues. CDR3 regions of TCR beta were amplified from RNA transcripts. HTBI-primed RT-PCR formed the first round, and a multiplex PCR formed the second. TCRdb itself ran the multiplex PCR reads through MiXCR, one entry per CDR3 protein. Of roughly 400,000 distinct CDR3 sequences detected, roughly a sixth appear once; the ten largest clones hold roughly 2.3%.

Material: peripheral blood. The sequence derives from an adult woman with stable Graves' hyperthyroidism. The chain joins TRBV12-3 or TRBV12-4 to TRBJ2-5; TRBD2 matches at 15 bases. CDR3 residues: CASSWTSGRGRETQYF. The CDR3 coding sequence is TGTGCCAGCAGTTGGACTAGCGGGAGGGGTCGTGAGACCCAGTACTTC.